This T cell receptor (beta chain) was observed in a study of CD8 T cells in ankylosing spondylitis. Broader study findings: Among TCR beta sequences, a motif of fewer than 10 highly homologous variants appeared characteristic of ankylosing spondylitis blood. Past research had described some motif variants in reactive arthritis synovial fluid and blood.

Scientists made TCR beta libraries using quantitative 5'-RACE with molecular barcodes. TCRdb independently ran MiXCR on the 5' RACE reads; one entry per CDR3 protein. The sample includes about 800,000 distinct CDR3 sequences, roughly 12% of them seen just once. As to this clonotype: What it binds is unknown.

The clonotype was recovered from a male donor with ankylosing spondylitis. Source material: blood, either unsorted or a sorted T cell fraction (not recorded which).

This CDR3 reads CASSYQASRSYEQYF. The CDR3 DNA is TGTGCCAGCAGTTACCAAGCTAGCAGGAGCTACGAGCAGTACTTC. The chain has TRBV6-5 and TRBJ2-7, with D perhaps matching TRBD2 (5 bases). This CDR3 is 15 amino acids long. Germline CDR1 is MNHEY and CDR2 is SVGAGI. Trimming cost V 2 bases and J 3 bases, with 14 bases left between them.